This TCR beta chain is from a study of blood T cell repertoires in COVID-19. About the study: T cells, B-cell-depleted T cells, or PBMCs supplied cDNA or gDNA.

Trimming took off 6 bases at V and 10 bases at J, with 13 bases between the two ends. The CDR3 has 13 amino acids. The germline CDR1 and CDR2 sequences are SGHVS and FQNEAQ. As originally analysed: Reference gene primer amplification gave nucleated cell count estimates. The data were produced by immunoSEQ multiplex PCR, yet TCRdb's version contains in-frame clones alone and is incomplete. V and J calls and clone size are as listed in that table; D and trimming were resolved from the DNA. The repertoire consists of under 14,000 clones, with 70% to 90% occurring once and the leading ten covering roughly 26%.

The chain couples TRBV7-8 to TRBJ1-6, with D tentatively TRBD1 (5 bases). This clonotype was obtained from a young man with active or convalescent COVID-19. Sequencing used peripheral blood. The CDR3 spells CASRGGDLSPLHF. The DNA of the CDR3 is TGTGCCAGCAGGGGGGGGGATCTGTCACCCCTCCACTTT.